One sample yielded the 18 T cell receptor beta chains listed below, sequenced in a study of shared clonotypes between healthy human individuals. Sequencing was performed with immunoSEQ multiplex PCR; in TCRdb, only in-frame clones are kept and a portion is missing. The repertoire holds 230,000 or so clones, with 50% to 75% as singletons. Sample: memory CD4+ T cells sorted from blood. Stated subset: CD45RA-negative fraction. These receptors were taken from a man aged 25 to 40 in good health.

The chain recombines TRBV6-1 with TRBJ2-1, with a tentative D call TRBD2 (5 bases). Trimming left V 6 bases short and J 3 bases short, with 9 bases between. Germline values: CDR1 MNHNS, CDR2 SASEGT. The CDR3 spans 13 residues. CDR3 residues: CASRRAHYNEQFF. In DNA, the CDR3 is TGTGCCAGCAGGAGGGCCCACTACAATGAGCAGTTCTTC.

The sample holds a few counts of this clone. The chain has TRBV30 and TRBJ2-1, with D perhaps matching TRBD1 (6 bases). Germline CDR1 GTSNPN, CDR2 SVGIG (reference sequence). With 2 bases removed from V and 8 bases from J, the gap between germline ends came to 10 bases. This CDR3 has 12 amino acids. CDR3 nucleotides: TGTGCCTGGAGTCCGCGACAGGATGAGCAGTTCTTC. Protein product: CAWSPRQDEQFF.

This clone was observed a handful of times. The chain is built from TRBV5-6 and TRBJ1-1, with D possibly being TRBD1 (5 bases). Trimming took off 0 bases at V and 4 bases at J, with 16 bases between the two ends. Germline values: CDR1 SGHDT, CDR2 YYEEEE. The CDR3 totals 16 residues. CDR3: CASSLESGVVTTEAFF. DNA for the CDR3: TGTGCCAGCAGCTTGGAGTCGGGGGTGGTGACCACTGAAGCTTTCTTT.

This chain links TRBV5-1 with TRBJ2-2; TRBD1 agrees at 7 bases. J was trimmed by 4 bases and V by 0 bases; bases with no gene match: 3. CDR1 is SGHRS and CDR2 is YFSETQ in the germline V gene. There are 15 residues in the CDR3. The CDR3 DNA sequence: TGCGCCAGCAGCTTGGGTCAGGGGGTCACCGGGGAGCTGTTTTTT. This translates into CASSLGQGVTGELFF.

The chain is built from TRBV11-2 and TRBJ2-1; D unresolved. Trimming removed 0 bases from V and 4 bases from J, with 10 bases in between. This CDR3 contains 15 residues. Germline-derived CDR1 and CDR2 are SGHAT and FQNNGV. CDR3 coding DNA: TGTGCCAGCAGCTTAGATCCAGGACGGTACAATGAGCAGTTCTTC. Its protein is CASSLDPGRYNEQFF.

The chain has TRBV6-5 and TRBJ1-4; D is possibly TRBD1 (6 bases). The CDR3 totals 13 residues. Deletions cut 8 bases from V and 8 bases from J, with 15 bases between. Germline-derived CDR1 and CDR2 are MNHEY and SVGAGI. DNA for the CDR3: TGTGCCAGCCGGGAGACAGGACGCGAAAAACTGTTTTTT. It translates to CASRETGREKLFF.

This chain uses TRBV28 with TRBJ2-7, with 8 bases fitting TRBD1. The CDR3 has 17 residues. Germline assignment: CDR1 MDHEN and CDR2 SYDVKM. V lost 4 bases and J lost 0; bases outside the gene matches: 11. CDR3 bases: TGTGCCAGCAGTTCATTTCGGACAGGGCTAAGCTCCTACGAGCAGTACTTC. Its protein is CASSSFRTGLSSYEQYF.

In regard to this clone: A much larger clone lies a single base off, so this may be a read error. The gene calls are TRBV5-1 and TRBJ2-5, with D possibly matching TRBD1 (6 bases). The CDR3 totals 13 residues. V was shortened by 4 bases and J by 2 bases, with 9 bases between the two germline ends. Germline V gene data show CDR1 as SGHRS and CDR2 as YFSETQ. The chain's CDR3 is CASSQDRQETQYF. The CDR3 DNA is TGCGCCAGCAGCCAGGACAGACAAGAGACCCAGTACTTC.

In its sample, this clone was seen a few times. The V and J genes are TRBV4-1 and TRBJ1-2; D not certain. The length of the CDR3 is 15 residues. The germline CDR1 and CDR2 sequences are MGHRA and YSYEKL. V was clipped by 0 bases and J by 3 bases, with 11 bases between them. The CDR3 loop is CASSQDTPGYYGYTF. The CDR3 DNA follows: TGCGCCAGCAGCCAAGATACCCCGGGGTACTATGGCTACACCTTC.

This chain uses TRBV4-3 with TRBJ2-1; 9 bases line up with TRBD2. Germline V gives CDR1 LGHNA, CDR2 YSLEER. The CDR3 length is 16 residues. Trimming cost V 0 bases and J 13 bases; bases outside gene matches: 13. The CDR3 DNA is TGCGCCAGCAGCCAAGAGCTGGGGGGGCTAGCGGGACTACAGTTCTTC. The encoded protein is CASSQELGGLAGLQFF.

V and J are TRBV27 and TRBJ1-5, with D possibly matching TRBD1 (6 bases). Germline-derived CDR1 and CDR2 are MNHEY and SMNVEV (reference sequence). V was cut by 4 bases and J by 0 bases, with 7 bases left in between. There are 14 residues in the CDR3. For the CDR3, the DNA is TGTGCCAGCAGTTCGACAGGTAGCAATCAGCCCCAGCATTTT. Protein product: CASSSTGSNQPQHF.

A word on this clone: The junction departs from the called germline gene at one end, perhaps through a read error. J is TRBJ2-7 and V is TRBV2; 8 bases are shared with TRBD1. This CDR3 spans 13 amino acids. In germline, CDR1 is SNHLY, CDR2 FYNNEI. CDR3 loop: CATSGTGSSEQYF. The CDR3, as DNA: TGTGCCACCTCCGGGACAGGCTCCTCCGAGCAGTACTTC.

The chain uses TRBV5-1 and TRBJ2-2; 9 bases fit TRBD1. The CDR3 has 15 residues. Trimming cost V 4 bases and J 6 bases; bases outside gene matches: 7. Per germline, CDR1 SGHRS and CDR2 YFSETQ. CDR3 DNA: TGCGCCAGCAGCGCAAGGACAGGGGTTCCCGGGGAGCTGTTTTTT. Its protein is CASSARTGVPGELFF. Full variable domain (missing parts from reference TRBV5-1 and TRBJ2-2): KAGVTQTPRYLIKTRGQQVTLSCSPISGHRSVSWYQQTPGQGLQFLFEYFSETQRNKGNFPGRFSGRQFSNSRSEMNVSTLELGDSALYLCASSARTGVPGELFFGEGSRLTVL.

This clone was counted a few times. Other DNA sequences in this sample translate to the same CDR3. In DNA, the CDR3 is TGTGCCAGCTCACCGGGGGGATCCTACGAGCAGTACTTC. It is translated as CASSPGGSYEQYF. The V gene is TRBV18, the J gene TRBJ2-7; possibly TRBD2 for D (6 bases). V lost 3 bases to trimming and J lost 1 base, with 7 bases between them. Germline loops: CDR1 KGHSH, CDR2 LQKENI. The CDR3 consists of 13 residues.

This clone was observed once. The genes are TRBV7-6 and TRBJ2-7, with D perhaps matching TRBD1 or TRBD2 (5 bases each). Germline assignment: CDR1 SGHVS and CDR2 FNYEAQ. The CDR3 consists of 9 residues. Deletions cut 11 bases from V and 4 bases from J, with 6 bases between. CDR3 nucleotide sequence: TGTGCCGGGGGTTACGAGCAGTACTTC. Encoded protein: CAGGYEQYF. The full variable domain, completed using reference TRBV7-6 and TRBJ2-7, is GAGVSQSPRYKVTKRGQDVALRCDPISGHVSLYWYRQALGQGPEFLTYFNYEAQQDKSGLPNDRFSAERPEGSISTLTIQRTEQRDSAMYRCAGGYEQYFGPGTRLTVT.

This clone is a singleton in its sample. V usage is TRBV7-9 and J usage is TRBJ2-5; a possible D gene is TRBD2 (5 bases). In germline, CDR1 is SEHNR, CDR2 FQNEAQ (reference sequence). The V end was cut by 5 bases, the J end by 5 bases, with 12 bases between. There are 13 residues in the CDR3. DNA for the CDR3: TGTGCCAGCAGCAAAGGACTTGGGGAGACCCAGTACTTC. This codes for CASSKGLGETQYF.

This clone was observed a single time. The chain recombines TRBV7-3 with TRBJ2-3; tentative D call: TRBD2 (5 bases). The CDR3 is made up of 15 amino acids. V lost 0 bases to trimming and J lost 0 bases, with 7 bases between them. The germline V gene encodes CDR1 SGHTA and CDR2 FQGTGA. The CDR3 nucleotides are TGTGCCAGCAGCTTAACAGGGAGCAGCACAGATACGCAGTATTTT. Amino acids: CASSLTGSSTDTQYF.

This clone was observed a single time. This sequence joins TRBV19 and TRBJ2-1; a possible D gene is TRBD1 (6 bases). Trimming stripped 3 bases from V and 5 bases from J, with 14 bases between. Germline V gives CDR1 LNHDA, CDR2 SQIVND (reference sequence). The CDR3 runs 15 residues. This CDR3 reads CASSMLRTVNNEQFF. Written as DNA, the CDR3 is TGTGCCAGTAGTATGCTCCGGACAGTTAACAATGAGCAGTTCTTC.